This TCR beta chain was sequenced during a study of spatial heterogeneity in lung cancer. Study context: There were consistently more beta-chain sequences detected than alpha-chain sequences.

This clonotype occurred many times. What it binds is not known. CDR1 and CDR2 (germline): SEHNR, FQNEAQ (reference sequence). The CDR3 extends over 15 amino acids. V was cut by 5 bases and J by 2 bases, with 12 bases left in between. MiXCR, applied by TCRdb to the 5' RACE reads, yields one record per CDR3 protein. The table lists 14,000 to 15,000 distinct CDR3 sequences, 9.5% to 14% of them singletons. Notes on the study in general: In blood, ubiquitous expanded tumor TCRs appeared more at resection than follow-up.

Time point denoted: sample taken at primary tumor resection. Whole RNA from tumor, nontumor lung or frozen PBMC was sequenced unsorted. The TCR was taken from a female donor with early-stage non-small cell lung cancer. The chain couples TRBV7-9 to TRBJ2-2; either TRBD1 or TRBD2 may fit D (5 bases each). The sample consisted of PBMCs, taken at surgery. The CDR3 DNA sequence: TGTGCCAGCAGCCCCGGGGACCGAAACACCGGGGAGCTGTTTTTT. As protein: CASSPGDRNTGELFF.